This T cell receptor (beta chain) appears in the sequencing data of a study of T cells in Graves' hyperthyroidism and ophthalmopathy. The wider study: The blood sample was taken at first diagnosis, before treatment began. Findings and caveats of the study: Clonotypes that were expanded in thyroid above 0.001 mostly appeared in blood too.

This clonotype was counted ten times or more. Antigen: not known. Graves' hyperthyroidism is called stable when ophthalmopathy does not progress within 18 months. Among the patients, aged 18 to 65, hyperthyroidism was newly diagnosed and had lasted under 2 months. V dropped 2 bases and J dropped 0 bases, with 10 bases sitting between them. The CDR3 is 15 amino acids. Germline V gene lookup returns CDR1 MDHEN and CDR2 SYDVKM. TCR beta CDR3 regions were amplified from RNA transcripts. The HTBI primer set served for first-round RT-PCR of the TCR CDR3. TCRdb re-called the multiplex PCR reads with MiXCR, one entry per CDR3 protein. The data show more than 500,000 distinct CDR3 sequences, around 15% seen once.

The clonotype comes from a middle-aged woman with Graves' hyperthyroidism. V usage is TRBV28 and J usage is TRBJ1-2; D remains ambiguous. Sequences were obtained from blood. The CDR3 bases are TGTGCCAGCAGTTTACGAGTCAGGTCTAACTATGGCTACACCTTC. This gives the protein CASSLRVRSNYGYTF.